This paragraph reports one T cell receptor (beta chain). Germline V gene data show CDR1 as SEHNR and CDR2 as FQNEAQ (reference sequence). V shed 5 bases, J shed 3 bases, and the junction held 9 bases outside the gene matches. The CDR3 totals 17 residues. This sample stems from a study of shared clonotypes between healthy human individuals. Here immunoSEQ multiplex PCR was the method, and the copy in TCRdb shows in-frame clones only, minus some. In the table there are under 2.5 million clones, around 92% of which are singletons. This receptor was taken from a young man in good health. Some clones in this sample may be carry-over from other donors' samples. Input material: naive CD4+ T cells from PBMCs. Subset reported: CD45RA+ positively selected. The genes are TRBV7-9 and TRBJ2-3; 12 bases are shared with TRBD2. This CDR3 is CASSPTGLAGSTDTQYF. The CDR3, as DNA: TGTGCCAGCAGCCCAACAGGACTAGCGGGATCTACAGATACGCAGTATTTT.